This TCR beta chain comes out of a study of T cell clonality in common variable immunodeficiency. This clone came up a few times. Its antigen is as yet unknown. The sequence runs out 3 residues before the end of the CDR3; the remainder is reconstructed from the germline J gene. Whole-study results and caveats: Compared with controls, CVID subjects had fewer shared TCRbeta clones.

CDR3 length: 14 amino acids. Looked up from germline, CDR1 is GTSNPN and CDR2 is SVGIG (reference sequence). The data were produced by immunoSEQ multiplex PCR, yet TCRdb's version contains in-frame clones alone and is incomplete. Listed for the sample are tens of thousands of clones, none seen a single time. This clonotype was obtained from a person between 18 and 75 years old in good health. The chain couples TRBV30 to TRBJ1-2; no clear D gene. The specimen was peripheral blood mononuclear cells. The sequenced CDR3 bases are TGTGCCTGGAGTTTGGACTTTTCCAGCTACGAC. Amino acids: CAWSLDFSSYD. The entire CDR3 protein is CAWSLDFSSYDYTF.